The T cell receptor (beta chain) under discussion was sequenced for a study of CXCR3-negative and CXCR3-positive naive CD8 T cells. Study-wide results and caveats: CXCR3-positive naive cells had TRB CDR3s that were more hydrophobic than CXCR3-negative naive cells had.

CDR1 SGDLS and CDR2 YYNGEE come from the germline V gene. The length of the CDR3 is 16 residues. As regards this clonotype: What it binds is unknown.

UMI labels and 5' RACE were used to prepare the TRB cDNA libraries. One entry per CDR3 protein, without DNA, is what TCRdb gives after re-calling the 5' RACE reads. This table holds 150,000 to 160,000 distinct CDR3 sequences. V and J are TRBV9 and TRBJ1-2; TCRdb returns TRBD1, unconfirmable since there is no DNA. Material for sequencing was naive CXCR3+ CD8+ T cells from blood. Subset denoted: CD45RO-CCR7+CD27+CD95- naive CD8+ T cells expressing CXCR3 (TNR3+). The receptor was derived from a human donor in good health. Some clones in this sample may be carry-over from other donors' samples. This CDR3 is CASSGQDRERYYGYTF. Filled out from reference TRBV9 and TRBJ1-2, the complete variable domain reads DSGVTQTPKHLITATGQRVTLRCSPRSGDLSVYWYQQSLDQGLQFLIQYYNGEERAKGNILERFSAQQFPDLHSELNLSSLELGDSALYFCASSGQDRERYYGYTFGSGTRLTVV.